The 26 T cell receptor beta chains presented below share a single source sample, sequenced in a study of neoadjuvant anti-PD-1 for oral cavity cancer. Sequencing used immunoSEQ multiplex PCR; TCRdb keeps in-frame clones, though not all of them. The sample includes about 61,000 clones, approximately 79% seen only once; the top ten take 2.5% to 3%. The sequences come from PBMCs, collected before nivolumab (anti-PD-1) treatment. The receptors were gathered from a person aged 35-79 years with oral cavity squamous cell carcinoma.

The J gene is TRBJ2-1, the V gene TRBV7-2; D is possibly TRBD1 or TRBD2 (5 bases each). Trimming removed 5 bases from V and 7 bases from J, with 15 bases in between. The CDR3 extends over 14 amino acids. Germline V gene sequence: CDR1 SGHTA, CDR2 FQGNSA. CDR3 sequence: CASSLSLGENEQFF. CDR3 DNA sequence: TGTGCCAGCAGCCTCTCGCTGGGGGAGAATGAGCAGTTCTTC.

The chain has TRBV20-1 and TRBJ2-7; possibly TRBD2 for D (5 bases). The CDR3 contains 10 residues. The V gene lost 6 bases and the J gene lost 7 bases, with 10 bases spanning the gap. Germline CDR1 and CDR2: DFQATT and SNEGSKA (reference sequence). CDR3 region: CSAGREEQYF. DNA of the CDR3: TGCAGTGCGGGTCGGGAAGAGCAGTACTTC.

This clone was detected a few times. The V call is TRBV7-9, the J call TRBJ2-1; D is tentatively TRBD1 or TRBD2 (6 bases each). Trimming took 2 bases from V and 6 from J, leaving 11 bases between them. This CDR3 has 14 residues. Germline lookup yields CDR1 SEHNR and CDR2 FQNEAQ (reference sequence). The CDR3 loop reads CASSLTGAGNEQFF. Here the CDR3 DNA reads TGTGCCAGCAGCTTAACGGGGGCGGGCAATGAGCAGTTCTTC.

V gene TRBV5-4 combines with J gene TRBJ2-2; weak D call: TRBD1 (6 bases). CDR3 size: 16 residues. V was pared by 0 bases and J by 6 bases, with 15 bases between. Per the germline V gene, CDR1 is SGHNT and CDR2 is YYREEE (reference sequence). The CDR3 sequence: CASSLEAPRGAGELFF. The DNA of the CDR3 is TGTGCCAGCAGCTTGGAGGCACCCAGGGGCGCCGGGGAGCTGTTTTTT.

The chain carries TRBV5-1 and TRBJ1-3, with unresolved D. V was cut by 10 bases and J by 4 bases, with 9 bases left in between. There are 11 residues in the CDR3. From germline, CDR1 is SGHRS and CDR2 YFSETQ. CDR3 amino acids: CAPRGGNTIYF. In DNA, the CDR3 is TGCGCCCCTCGTGGCGGAAACACCATATATTTT.

This sequence joins TRBV19 and TRBJ1-1; tentative D call: TRBD1 (6 bases). Trimming removed 3 bases at V and 3 bases at J, with 14 bases between. Looked up from germline, CDR1 is LNHDA and CDR2 is SQIVND (reference sequence). CDR3 length: 15 residues. This CDR3 is CASSIWAPGDTEAFF. As DNA, the CDR3 is TGTGCCAGTAGTATTTGGGCCCCAGGGGACACTGAAGCTTTCTTT.

V is TRBV6-5 and J is TRBJ1-1, with TRBD1 matching 8 bases. Trimming cost V 4 bases and J 8 bases; bases outside gene matches: 15. Germline V gives CDR1 MNHEY, CDR2 SVGAGI. The CDR3 totals 16 residues. CDR3 sequence: CASSSRTGTGVREAFF. As DNA, the CDR3 is TGTGCCAGCAGTTCTCGGACCGGGACAGGTGTTAGGGAAGCTTTCTTT.

This rearrangement joins TRBV19 to TRBJ1-3, with no clear D. CDR1 is LNHDA and CDR2 is SQIVND in the germline V gene (reference sequence). The CDR3 has 15 amino acids. V lost 7 bases and J lost 0, with 13 bases in between. CDR3 DNA sequence: TGTGCCAGTACTCTCGGGCCAAGCTCTGGAAACACCATATATTTT. Residues: CASTLGPSSGNTIYF.

The chain recombines TRBV7-8 with TRBJ2-1, with 7 positions matching TRBD1. Germline V gene data show CDR1 as SGHVS and CDR2 as FQNEAQ. This CDR3 is 12 amino acids long. The V segment lost 5 bases and the J segment 7 bases; nucleotides outside the gene matches: 2. The CDR3 DNA reads TGTGCCAGCAGCATACAGGGGAATGAGCAGTTCTTC. Amino acid sequence: CASSIQGNEQFF.

The rearrangement links TRBV2 to TRBJ1-2, with D hard to call. The CDR3 is 13 residues long. CDR1 is SNHLY and CDR2 is FYNNEI in the germline V gene. V was cut by 1 base and J by 2 bases, with 5 bases left in between. The CDR3 region has the DNA TGTGCCAGCAGTGAAGTAGTCAACTATGGCTACACCTTC. Its protein is CASSEVVNYGYTF.

The chain employs TRBV5-1 and TRBJ2-2; 12 bases line up with TRBD2. Germline assignment: CDR1 SGHRS and CDR2 YFSETQ. The CDR3 runs 19 residues. The V gene end was trimmed by 3 bases and the J gene end by 0 bases; junction bases not matched to a gene: 9. The CDR3 region has the DNA TGCGCCAGCAGCTCCCTAGCGGGAGGGGTCCGGACGAACACCGGGGAGCTGTTTTTT. Its translation is CASSSLAGGVRTNTGELFF.

This sequence joins TRBV11-2 and TRBJ1-1; D gene unclear. Trimming removed 2 bases from V and 6 bases from J, with 19 bases in between. The CDR3 runs 16 residues. The germline V gene has CDR1 SGHAT and CDR2 FQNNGV. The DNA for the CDR3 is TGTGCCAGCAGCTTATTCAGCTCACTCAAAGGCCCTGAAGCTTTCTTT. Encoded protein: CASSLFSSLKGPEAFF.

The chain recombines TRBV11-2 with TRBJ1-1; TRBD1 matches at 9 bases. The CDR3 has 18 amino acids. V was clipped by 5 bases and J by 1 base; unmatched bases: 14. CDR1 and CDR2 (germline): SGHAT, FQNNGV. CDR3 nucleotide sequence: TGTGCCAGCAGCCCCTTTGGAAGGACAGGGGCCCGGAACACTGAAGCTTTCTTT. The encoded protein is CASSPFGRTGARNTEAFF.

V and J are TRBV5-1 and TRBJ1-6; TRBD1 aligns across 7 bases. Germline V gene sequence: CDR1 SGHRS, CDR2 YFSETQ. V was pared by 5 bases and J by 2 bases, with 7 bases of the junction left unmatched. This CDR3 contains 16 residues. The CDR3 region is CASSLDRWTYNSPLHF. The CDR3 region has the DNA TGCGCCAGCAGTCTGGACAGGTGGACCTATAATTCACCCCTCCACTTT.

A few counts support this clone. CDR3 residues: CASSPWAGGIPLTKNIQYF. The CDR3 DNA is TGTGCCAGCAGTCCCTGGGCAGGGGGCATTCCGCTAACCAAAAACATTCAGTACTTC. The V call is TRBV11-3, the J call TRBJ2-4; 8 bases agree with TRBD1. Losses at the gene ends were 6 bases for V and 2 bases for J; bases not matched to a gene: 18. The CDR3 totals 19 residues. CDR1 is SGHNT and CDR2 is YENEEA in the germline V gene. The variable domain in full, completed from reference TRBV11-3 and TRBJ2-4, reads EAGVVQSPRYKIIEKKQPVAFWCNPISGHNTLYWYLQNLGQGPELLIRYENEEAVDDSQLPKDRFSAERLKGVDSTLKIQPAELGDSAVYLCASSPWAGGIPLTKNIQYFGAGTRLSVL.

In its sample, this clone was seen a few times. The chain uses TRBV2 and TRBJ1-2; D ambiguous. This CDR3 is built from 14 residues. V lost 4 bases and J 1 base, leaving 10 bases between the germline ends. Germline CDR1 reads SNHLY; CDR2 reads FYNNEI. The CDR3 spells CASSAEGLNYGYTF. In nucleotides, the CDR3 is TGTGCCAGCAGTGCAGAAGGCCTTAACTATGGCTACACCTTC.

This chain joins TRBV6-1 and TRBJ1-5; D unclear. This CDR3 comprises 12 residues. The germline CDR1 and CDR2 sequences are MNHNS and SASEGT. Trimming stripped 2 bases from V and 7 bases from J, with 6 bases between. CDR3 bases: TGTGCCAGCAGTGAATCTACCCAGCCCCAGCATTTT. Translating it yields CASSESTQPQHF.

The chain joins TRBV11-3 to TRBJ1-3; D not resolved. Germline CDR1 SGHNT, CDR2 YENEEA. V lost 0 bases and J lost 2, with 8 bases in between. This CDR3 has 15 amino acids. CDR3 loop: CASSLDPSPGNTIYF. DNA of the CDR3: TGTGCCAGCAGCTTAGATCCGTCCCCTGGAAACACCATATATTTT.

This clone was picked up many times. The chain recombines TRBV7-9 with TRBJ1-2; TRBD1 matches at 8 bases. The CDR3 contains 15 residues. J lost 6 bases, V lost 4 bases, and 10 bases had no gene match. Germline CDR1 reads SEHNR; CDR2 reads FQNEAQ (reference sequence). The CDR3 nucleotides are TGTGCCAGCAGCTCCTGGACAGGGAAAGGGCATGGCTACACCTTC. It encodes CASSSWTGKGHGYTF.

The V gene is TRBV19, the J gene TRBJ1-6; D might be TRBD1 (6 bases). Germline CDR1 reads LNHDA; CDR2 reads SQIVND (reference sequence). The ends were cut back, 10 bases at V and 1 base at J, with 11 bases in the middle. This CDR3 comprises 14 residues. In DNA form, the CDR3 reads TGTGCCACAAGGGGGGATTCCTATAATTCACCCCTCCACTTT. Encoded protein: CATRGDSYNSPLHF.

V is TRBV7-9 and J is TRBJ2-7; weak D call: TRBD1 (6 bases). The CDR3 runs to 15 residues. Trimming cost V 1 base and J 0 bases, with 10 bases left between them. Germline V gene sequence: CDR1 SEHNR, CDR2 FQNEAQ (reference sequence). This CDR3 reads CASSLVAGVSYEQYF. The DNA for the CDR3 is TGTGCCAGCAGCTTAGTAGCAGGGGTCTCCTACGAGCAGTACTTC.

This chain connects TRBV7-3 to TRBJ2-7; D gene uncertain. CDR3 length: 12 residues. Germline V gene sequence: CDR1 SGHTA, CDR2 FQGTGA. V was clipped by 4 bases and J by 7 bases, with 11 bases between them. The CDR3 nucleotides read TGTGCCAGCAGCTCGGTGAGAGGTGAGCAGTACTTC. It specifies CASSSVRGEQYF. The full variable domain, its missing parts supplied by reference TRBV7-3 and TRBJ2-7, is GAGVSQTPSNKVTEKGKYVELRCDPISGHTALYWYRQSLGQGPEFLIYFQGTGAADDSGLPNDRFFAVRPEGSVSTLKIQRTERGDSAVYLCASSSVRGEQYFGPGTRLTVT.

A few counts support this clone. The chain has TRBV11-2 and TRBJ2-6; D gene unclear. Germline CDR1 and CDR2: SGHAT and FQNNGV. The CDR3 contains 13 residues. Trimming shortened V by 3 bases and J by 2 bases, and 2 bases separated the two germline ends. The DNA for the CDR3 is TGTGCCAGCAGCTTCGCTGGGGCCAACGTCCTGACTTTC. This sequence encodes CASSFAGANVLTF.

This clone was recorded once. The genes are TRBV11-2 and TRBJ1-5, with TRBD1 identical over 9 bases. Germline V lookup: CDR1 SGHAT, CDR2 FQNNGV. V dropped 6 bases and J dropped 6; count of bases not matched to a gene: 9. This CDR3 contains 15 residues. This CDR3 reads CASSQGTGSTQPQHF. The CDR3, as DNA: TGTGCCAGCAGTCAAGGGACAGGGAGTACTCAGCCCCAGCATTTT.

The V gene is TRBV14, the J gene TRBJ1-6, with D unclear. This CDR3 comprises 15 residues. Germline CDR1 reads SGHDN; CDR2 reads FVKESK. Trimming shortened V by 3 bases and J by 2 bases, and 8 bases separated the two germline ends. CDR3: CASSQGLTYNSPLHF. The CDR3 nucleotides are TGTGCCAGCAGCCAGGGCCTCACCTATAATTCACCCCTCCACTTT. The full variable domain, completed using reference TRBV14 and TRBJ1-6, is EAGVTQFPSHSVIEKGQTVTLRCDPISGHDNLYWYRRVMGKEIKFLLHFVKESKQDESGMPNNRFLAERTGGTYSTLKVQPAELEDSGVYFCASSQGLTYNSPLHFGNGTRLTVT.

V gene TRBV20-1 combines with J gene TRBJ1-1; no definite D call. V lost 3 bases to trimming and J lost 2 bases, with 4 bases between them. The CDR3 runs 11 residues. Looked up from germline, CDR1 is DFQATT and CDR2 is SNEGSKA (reference sequence). CDR3 region: CSASRNTEAFF. The CDR3 DNA reads as TGCAGTGCTAGCCGCAACACTGAAGCTTTCTTT.